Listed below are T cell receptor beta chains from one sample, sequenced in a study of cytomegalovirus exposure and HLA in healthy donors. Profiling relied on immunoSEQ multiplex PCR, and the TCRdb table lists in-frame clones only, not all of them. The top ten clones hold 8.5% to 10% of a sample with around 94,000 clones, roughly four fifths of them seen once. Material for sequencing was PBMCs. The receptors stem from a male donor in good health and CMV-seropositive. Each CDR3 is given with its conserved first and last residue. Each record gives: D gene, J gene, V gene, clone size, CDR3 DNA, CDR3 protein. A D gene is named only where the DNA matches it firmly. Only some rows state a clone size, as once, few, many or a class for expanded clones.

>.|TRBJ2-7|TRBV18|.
TGTGCCAGCTCACCACAGGGGTCCGCCTACGAGCAGTACTTC
CASSPQGSAYEQYF
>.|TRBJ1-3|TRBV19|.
TGTGCCAGTAGTATGGCGGGCGCTGGAAACACCATATATTTT
CASSMAGAGNTIYF
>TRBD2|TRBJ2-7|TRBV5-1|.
TGCGCCAGCAGCTTGGGTAGCGGGAGGGCCGGGACGTACGAGCAGTACTTC
CASSLGSGRAGTYEQYF
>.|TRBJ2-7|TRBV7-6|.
TGTGCCAGCAGCCCCTTGGGCCTCCTCTACGAGCAGTACTTC
CASSPLGLLYEQYF
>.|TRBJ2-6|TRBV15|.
TGTGCCACCAGCCAAAGCAGGGGCTCTGGGGCCAACGTCCTGACTTTC
CATSQSRGSGANVLTF
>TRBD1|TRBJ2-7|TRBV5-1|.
TGCGCCAGCAGGGGGACAGGGGCCTACGAGCAGTACTTC
CASRGTGAYEQYF
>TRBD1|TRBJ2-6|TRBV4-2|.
TGTGCCAGCAGCCCGGGACAGGTGAGCTCTGGGGCCAACGGCCTGACTTTC
CASSPGQVSSGANGLTF
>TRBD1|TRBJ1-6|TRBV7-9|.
TGTGCCAGCAGCTCCGACAGGGTTGGGTCACCCCTCCACTTT
CASSSDRVGSPLHF
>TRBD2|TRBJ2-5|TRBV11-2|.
TGTGCCAGCAGCATAAAGGGACTAGCGGGGGCGGAGGAGACCCAGTACTTC
CASSIKGLAGAEETQYF
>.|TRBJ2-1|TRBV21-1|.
TGTGCCAGCAGCAAAGGTAGCGGGAGCAACCATGAGCAGTTCTTC
CASSKGSGSNHEQFF
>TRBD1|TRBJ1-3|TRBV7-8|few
TGTGCCAGCAGCTTTCAGGGGGCCAACTCTGGAAACACCATATATTTT
CASSFQGANSGNTIYF
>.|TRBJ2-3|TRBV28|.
TGTGCCAGCAGAACCGGGACACCCCTCCGTTGGGCAGATACGCAGTATTTT
CASRTGTPLRWADTQYF
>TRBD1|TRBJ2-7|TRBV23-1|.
TGCGCCAGCAGTCACCAGGGACAGGGTATGTACGAGCAGTACTTC
CASSHQGQGMYEQYF